The clone carrying this T cell receptor beta chain was recorded once. Its antigen is unknown. TCRdb's copy holds only in-frame clones and misses some; the assay was immunoSEQ multiplex PCR. The profile covers 1 million to 1.2 million clones, with 60% to 80% appearing a single time and 0.7% to 0.95% taken by the ten largest. This sample is part of a study of shared clonotypes between healthy human individuals. Study at large: CD4 naive and CD4 memory each took three plates per donor, while CD8 naive took two and CD8 memory one.

Germline V gene data show CDR1 as SGHTA and CDR2 as FQGTGA. This CDR3 is built from 16 residues. Trimming pared 0 bases from V and 7 bases from J, leaving 16 bases between. Study-level points and caveats: An expected dependence of interdonor clonotype sharing on sequencing depth was noted. Sharing across four donors was highest in naive CD4 (approximately 5%) and lowest in memory CD8 (approximately 0.4%). Clonotypes shared by all four donors outscored non-shared clonotypes in generation probability.

V usage is TRBV7-3 and J usage is TRBJ2-1; D possibly corresponds to TRBD1 (6 bases). This TCR came from a man aged 18 to 30 in good health. Some clones in this sample may be carry-over from other donors' samples. The material sequenced was memory CD4+ T cells from PBMCs. Subset denoted: CD45RA-negative fraction. The CDR3 sequence is CASSLTPQGQGNEQFF. The CDR3 DNA reads as TGTGCCAGCAGCTTAACGCCACAGGGCCAGGGGAATGAGCAGTTCTTC.